Below, one TCR beta chain is given with its context. Its specificity is not known. This sample was taken from a study of monozygotic twins with inflammatory bowel disease. Whole-study findings and limits: Concordance status among twins (concordant versus discordant) showed no link to repertoire similarity, possibly from limited power. Since immunosuppressive treatments differed, patient repertoires may have gained added variability.

TCRdb re-called the 5' RACE reads and gives one entry per CDR3 protein, without DNA. Its table records fewer than 550,000 distinct CDR3 sequences. The CDR3 has 13 amino acids. Germline V CDR1 and CDR2: SGHVS, FNYEAQ. The chain carries TRBV7-6 and TRBJ1-5. Sequencing was done on a sample of blood. The receptor's source is a human donor with ulcerative colitis or Crohn's disease, or a healthy co-twin of an affected twin (not recorded which). This CDR3 is CASSFGLSQPQHF.